Below, 31 T cell receptor beta chains from the same sample are listed, as sequenced in a study of blood T cells in healthy people across ages. Together with a sample-barcoded 5' primer, a J-beta primer mix was included in a second PCR lasting about 7 to 12 cycles. TCRdb reanalysed the 5' RACE reads using MiXCR and keeps one entry per CDR3 protein. The sample comprises around 1.1 million distinct CDR3 sequences, more than 30% of which are singletons, and around 13% rests with the top ten. The material sequenced was blood. Every receptor here comes from a man between 18 and 29 years old in good health.

The chain employs TRBV10-3 and TRBJ2-1, with D possibly matching TRBD2 (6 bases). Trimming stripped 6 bases from V and 5 bases from J, with 20 bases between. Per the germline V gene, CDR1 is ENHRY and CDR2 is SYGVKD. The CDR3 contains 16 residues. CDR3 residues: CAISPGRDSPNNEQFF. CDR3 nucleotides: TGTGCCATCAGCCCCGGTCGGGACTCACCAAACAATGAGCAGTTCTTC.

Points on this clonotype: The junction departs from germline at one end; a sequencing error may be responsible. This CDR3 is CSARDLLAPDSNRPQHF. CDR3 bases: TGCAGTGCTAGAGATTTATTAGCCCCGGATAGCAATCGGCCCCAGCATTTT. The chain carries TRBV20-1 and TRBJ1-5; D is unresolved. CDR1 DFQATT and CDR2 SNEGSKA come from the germline V gene (reference sequence). The CDR3 consists of 17 residues.

This chain links TRBV20-1 with TRBJ1-5; D remains ambiguous. The germline V gene has CDR1 DFQATT and CDR2 SNEGSKA (reference sequence). Trimming pared 0 bases from V and 5 bases from J, leaving 17 bases between. The CDR3 loop spans 16 amino acids. The CDR3 spells CSARDILEQDYQPQHF. CDR3 nucleotide sequence: TGCAGTGCTAGAGATATCTTGGAGCAGGACTATCAGCCCCAGCATTTT.

This clonotype was seen more than once but under ten times. The chain carries TRBV5-1 and TRBJ2-3; D remains ambiguous. The V end was cut by 1 base, the J end by 5 bases, with 8 bases between. Germline V CDR1 and CDR2: SGHRS, YFSETQ. CDR3 length: 13 residues. The DNA of the CDR3 is TGCGCCAGCAGCTTGTCGTCCCAAGATACGCAGTATTTT. As protein: CASSLSSQDTQYF.

This clonotype was detected only once. This sequence joins TRBV20-1 and TRBJ2-5; D is unresolved. The CDR3 is 12 residues long. Germline V gives CDR1 DFQATT, CDR2 SNEGSKA (reference sequence). V lost 5 bases to trimming and J lost 11 bases, with 18 bases between them. This chain's CDR3 is CSAVSLNNEQYF. The CDR3 nucleotides read TGCAGTGCTGTTTCCCTCAACAATGAGCAGTACTTC.

This rearrangement joins TRBV15 to TRBJ2-5; the D gene could be TRBD1 or TRBD2 (5 bases each). The CDR3 length is 11 residues. CDR1 and CDR2 from the germline V gene are LNHNV and YYDKDF (reference sequence). V lost 9 bases and J 11 bases, leaving 16 bases between the germline ends. The CDR3 sequence: CATGPDNEQYF. The CDR3 bases are TGTGCCACGGGACCTGATAATGAGCAGTACTTC.

V and J are TRBV2 and TRBJ1-2, with no clear D. Trimming took 2 bases from V and 2 from J, leaving 15 bases between them. The V gene's germline CDR1 is SNHLY and CDR2 FYNNEI. CDR3 length: 16 residues. In nucleotides, the CDR3 is TGTGCCAGCAGTGAAAAAGCCGTCAGTACCAACTATGGCTACACCTTC. It is translated as CASSEKAVSTNYGYTF.

The genes are TRBV7-6 and TRBJ2-2; 7 bases line up with TRBD2. With 5 bases clipped from V and 2 bases from J, the junction kept 8 bases outside the gene matches. The CDR3 extends over 16 amino acids. From germline, CDR1 is SGHVS and CDR2 FNYEAQ. The CDR3 DNA follows: TGTGCCAGCAGCCCAAGTGCGGGGGACAACACCGGGGAGCTGTTTTTT. Its translation is CASSPSAGDNTGELFF.

The chain employs TRBV20-1 and TRBJ2-1; D not certain. Trimming stripped 2 bases from V and 0 bases from J, with 11 bases between. This CDR3 spans 15 amino acids. Germline V CDR1 and CDR2: DFQATT, SNEGSKA (reference sequence). CDR3 sequence (DNA): TGCAGTGCTAGAACCCTAAAACTCTCCTACAATGAGCAGTTCTTC. It codes for CSARTLKLSYNEQFF.

V and J are TRBV27 and TRBJ1-4; 10 bases agree with TRBD1. Trimming cost V 6 bases and J 14 bases; bases outside gene matches: 6. Germline V CDR1 and CDR2: MNHEY, SMNVEV (reference sequence). The CDR3 is 12 residues long. CDR3 region: CASRGQGLSLFF. Here the CDR3 DNA reads TGTGCCAGCAGGGGACAGGGGCTTAGTCTGTTTTTT.

This chain links TRBV7-9 with TRBJ1-1; 8 bases map to TRBD1. V was clipped by 5 bases and J by 3 bases; unmatched bases: 5. In germline, CDR1 is SEHNR, CDR2 FQNEAQ (reference sequence). This CDR3 region has 14 residues. The CDR3 DNA is TGTGCCAGCAGCGTAACGGGACAGGACACTGAAGCTTTCTTT. This translates into CASSVTGQDTEAFF.

This chain joins TRBV20-1 and TRBJ1-2; D not resolved. Between the trimmed V and J ends, which lost 0 bases and 5 bases, there was a span of 7 bases. The CDR3 is 12 residues long. The germline V gene encodes CDR1 DFQATT and CDR2 SNEGSKA (reference sequence). This chain's CDR3 is CSAREPLYGYTF. CDR3 in DNA: TGCAGTGCTAGAGAACCACTATATGGCTACACCTTC.

This clonotype has a handful of counts. V is TRBV25-1 and J is TRBJ2-1, with D perhaps being TRBD1 or TRBD2 (5 bases each). The CDR3 sequence is 15 residues long. The germline V gene encodes CDR1 MGHDK and CDR2 SYGVNS. Trimming removed 6 bases from V and 0 bases from J, with 12 bases in between. The CDR3 loop reads CASSDWGSSYNEQFF. The CDR3 DNA reads as TGTGCCAGCAGCGACTGGGGGAGCTCCTACAATGAGCAGTTCTTC.

In regard to this clonotype: Sequence at one end of the junction differs from germline and may be a read error. The chain is built from TRBV6-5 and TRBJ1-6, with 9 positions matching TRBD1. The CDR3 runs 15 residues. Looked up from germline, CDR1 is MNHEY and CDR2 is SVGAGI. Written as DNA, the CDR3 is TGTGCCAGCAGCATCCGGACAGGGGATAATCCACCCCTCCACTTT. Protein sequence: CASSIRTGDNPPLHF.

This chain links TRBV10-3 with TRBJ2-3; 12 bases line up with TRBD2. V trimming: 3 bases; J trimming: 0 bases; junction bases outside the gene matches: 4. The CDR3 consists of 17 residues. CDR1 is ENHRY, CDR2 SYGVKD, per germline. The DNA of the CDR3 is TGTGCCATCAGTGACGGGACTAGCGGGCCTAGCACAGATACGCAGTATTTT. Its translation: CAISDGTSGPSTDTQYF.

This chain uses TRBV10-3 with TRBJ2-3, with D unclear. The CDR3 consists of 11 residues. Germline CDR1 ENHRY, CDR2 SYGVKD. Trimming stripped 2 bases from V and 5 bases from J, with 2 bases between. The CDR3 protein is CAISEKDTQYF. The CDR3, as DNA: TGTGCCATCAGTGAGAAAGATACGCAGTATTTT.

This clonotype was found once. This sequence may be a read error, since a much larger clone differs from it by one base. The rearrangement links TRBV2 to TRBJ2-5; D perhaps matches TRBD2 (5 bases). The J call could be wrong; TRBJ2-7 is a better fit for the DNA end. Germline V lookup: CDR1 SNHLY, CDR2 FYNNEI. CDR3 size: 12 residues. The DNA of the CDR3 is TGTGTCAGCAGTGATCGGGACTACGAGCAGTACTTC. The encoded protein is CVSSDRDYEQYF.

The CDR3 bases are TGCGCCAGCAGCTTTTCCCCCGGGACAGGGAACGAGCAGTACTTC. This translates into CASSFSPGTGNEQYF. V is TRBV5-1 and J is TRBJ2-5; 9 bases align to TRBD1. The J call may be mistaken, given a closer DNA end match to TRBJ2-7. There are 15 residues in the CDR3. From germline, CDR1 is SGHRS and CDR2 YFSETQ.

The chain links TRBV6-1 to TRBJ1-5, with D hard to call. V lost 5 bases and J 6 bases, leaving 8 bases between the germline ends. Germline V gives CDR1 MNHNS, CDR2 SASEGT. The CDR3 runs 12 residues. The DNA for the CDR3 is TGTGCCAGCAGTTTGGACGCTCAGCCCCAGCATTTT. Amino acids: CASSLDAQPQHF.

The chain uses TRBV27 and TRBJ2-3; 8 nucleotides line up with TRBD2. The germline gives CDR1 MNHEY, CDR2 SMNVEV (reference sequence). J lost 4 bases, V lost 6 bases, and 9 bases had no gene match. The length of the CDR3 is 15 residues. The CDR3 protein is CASSQERGSADTQYF. The CDR3 nucleotides are TGTGCCAGCAGCCAAGAGCGGGGGAGCGCAGATACGCAGTATTTT.

The chain combines TRBV6-5 with TRBJ1-2; 7 bases map to TRBD1. After removal of 0 bases from V and 8 bases from J, the junction contained 6 bases not matched to a gene. Germline CDR1 is MNHEY and CDR2 is SVGAGI. The CDR3 runs to 14 residues. The chain's CDR3 is CASSYSSQGEGYTF. The CDR3 DNA is TGTGCCAGCAGTTACTCCAGTCAGGGGGAAGGCTACACCTTC.

This clonotype was counted ten times or more. The genes are TRBV12-3 or TRBV12-4 and TRBJ2-2, with D hard to call. The CDR3 is 11 amino acids. The V end lost 8 bases, the J end lost 5 bases, and 6 bases lay between the germline ends. The CDR3 loop is CASRETGELFF. The CDR3 coding sequence is TGTGCCAGCCGCGAAACCGGGGAGCTGTTTTTT.

This chain links TRBV3-1 with TRBJ1-3; D is undetermined. Germline V gene sequence: CDR1 LGHDT, CDR2 YNNKEL (reference sequence). The CDR3 runs to 15 residues. Between the trimmed V and J ends, which lost 3 bases and 1 base, there was a span of 10 bases. The CDR3 coding sequence is TGTGCCAGCAGCCATCTGGAACCTTCTGGAAACACCATATATTTT. Translating it yields CASSHLEPSGNTIYF. Filled out from reference TRBV3-1 and TRBJ1-3, the complete variable domain reads DTAVSQTPKYLVTQMGNDKSIKCEQNLGHDTMYWYKQDSKKFLKIMFSYNNKELIINETVPNRFSPKSPDKAHLNLHINSLELGDSAVYFCASSHLEPSGNTIYFGEGSWLTVV.

Regarding this clonotype: At one boundary the junction diverges from the germline segment, which might be a read error. This chain uses TRBV5-1 with TRBJ1-4; tentative D call: TRBD1 (6 bases). The CDR3 runs to 16 residues. In germline, CDR1 is SGHRS, CDR2 YFSETQ. Here the CDR3 DNA reads TGCGCCAGCAGCTCCCCGGGACATGGAACTAATGATAAACTGTTTTTT. Protein product: CASSSPGHGTNDKLFF. Filled out from reference TRBV5-1 and TRBJ1-4, the complete variable domain reads KAGVTQTPRYLIKTRGQQVTLSCSPISGHRSVSWYQQTPGQGLQFLFEYFSETQRNKGNFPGRFSGRQFSNSRSEMNVSTLELGDSALYLCASSSPGHGTNDKLFFGSGTQLSVL.

With respect to this clonotype: At one boundary the junction diverges from the germline segment, which might be a read error. The chain couples TRBV6-1 to TRBJ1-4, with 9 bases lining up with TRBD1. The CDR3 has 14 amino acids. Germline V CDR1 and CDR2: MNHNS, SASEGT. The CDR3 reads CANSSRQGGEKLFF. In DNA, the CDR3 is TGTGCCAACAGTTCCCGACAGGGGGGTGAAAAACTGTTTTTT.

This clonotype has only a few counts. The chain carries TRBV7-6 and TRBJ2-5; 7 bases line up with TRBD2. This CDR3 spans 15 amino acids. The germline V gene encodes CDR1 SGHVS and CDR2 FNYEAQ. With 1 base clipped from V and 5 bases from J, the junction kept 7 bases outside the gene matches. The CDR3 sequence is CASSLEAGEGETQYF. The CDR3 nucleotides read TGTGCCAGCAGCTTAGAGGCGGGGGAGGGGGAGACCCAGTACTTC.

This clonotype was recorded a few times. The chain employs TRBV6-1 and TRBJ1-1; D gene uncertain. With 2 bases removed from V and 0 bases from J, the gap between germline ends came to 10 bases. Per the germline V gene, CDR1 is MNHNS and CDR2 is SASEGT. CDR3 length: 15 amino acids. CDR3 loop: CASSESRTMNTEAFF. CDR3 in DNA: TGTGCCAGCAGTGAAAGTAGGACCATGAACACTGAAGCTTTCTTT.

This chain links TRBV28 with TRBJ1-1, with D hard to call. The germline CDR1 and CDR2 sequences are MDHEN and SYDVKM. This CDR3 spans 12 amino acids. The V gene lost 7 bases and the J gene lost 1 base, with 7 bases spanning the gap. The CDR3 protein is CASIKGNTEAFF. The CDR3 DNA reads as TGTGCCAGCATCAAGGGGAACACTGAAGCTTTCTTT.

In this sample, this clonotype turned up a few times. The V gene is TRBV7-2, the J gene TRBJ2-3, with D possibly being TRBD2 (7 bases). V lost 0 bases and J lost 1, with 11 bases in between. The CDR3 is 16 amino acids. Germline assignment: CDR1 SGHTA and CDR2 FQGNSA. The CDR3 DNA sequence: TGTGCCAGCAGCTTAGCTTTGCGGGGGCGCACAGATACGCAGTATTTT. Its translation: CASSLALRGRTDTQYF.

The rearrangement joins TRBV4-1 to TRBJ1-1; D gene uncertain. Germline loops: CDR1 MGHRA, CDR2 YSYEKL. Deletions cut 2 bases from V and 3 bases from J, with 7 bases between. CDR3 size: 13 residues. The DNA for the CDR3 is TGCGCCAGCAGCCAAAGATGGGACACTGAAGCTTTCTTT. Translating gives CASSQRWDTEAFF.

This clonotype was seen a handful of times. One end of the junction varies from germline; a read error may be responsible. The chain carries TRBV20-1 and TRBJ2-6, with 9 bases fitting TRBD1. CDR3 size: 16 residues. The germline CDR1 and CDR2 sequences are DFQATT and SNEGSKA (reference sequence). DNA of the CDR3: TGCAGTGCCAGAGGGACAGGGCTAACTGGGGCCAACGTCCTGACTTTC. Translating it yields CSARGTGLTGANVLTF.